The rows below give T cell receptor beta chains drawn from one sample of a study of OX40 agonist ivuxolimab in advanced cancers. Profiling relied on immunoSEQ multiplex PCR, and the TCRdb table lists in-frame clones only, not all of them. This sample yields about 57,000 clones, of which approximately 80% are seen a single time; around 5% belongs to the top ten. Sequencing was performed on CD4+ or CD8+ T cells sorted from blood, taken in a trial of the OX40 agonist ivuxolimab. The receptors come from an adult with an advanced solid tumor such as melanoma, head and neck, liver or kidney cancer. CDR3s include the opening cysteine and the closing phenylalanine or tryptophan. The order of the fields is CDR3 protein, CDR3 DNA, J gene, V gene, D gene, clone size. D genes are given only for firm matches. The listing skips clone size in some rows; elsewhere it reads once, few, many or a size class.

CDR3 protein: CASGPGQYNSPLHF
CDR3 DNA: TGTGCCAGCGGACCGGGACAGTATAATTCACCCCTCCACTTT
J gene: TRBJ1-6
V gene: TRBV7-3
D gene: TRBD1
clone size: -

CDR3 protein: CASSYTQYNEQFF
CDR3 DNA: TGTGCCAGCAGCTACACACAATACAATGAGCAGTTCTTC
J gene: TRBJ2-1
V gene: TRBV7-8
D gene: -
clone size: -

CDR3 protein: CARAKSSYNSPLHF
CDR3 DNA: TGCGCCAGGGCCAAGAGCTCCTATAATTCACCCCTCCACTTT
J gene: TRBJ1-6
V gene: TRBV5-1
D gene: -
clone size: -

CDR3 protein: CASSARGLGLSNQPQHF
CDR3 DNA: TGTGCCAGCAGTGCCAGGGGACTAGGCCTAAGCAATCAGCCCCAGCATTTT
J gene: TRBJ1-5
V gene: TRBV2
D gene: -
clone size: -

CDR3 protein: CASSTYRGQPNEQFF
CDR3 DNA: TGTGCCAGCAGTACCTACAGGGGACAGCCCAATGAGCAGTTCTTC
J gene: TRBJ2-1
V gene: TRBV6-6
D gene: TRBD1
clone size: -

CDR3 protein: CASSPPTVPYPYEQYF
CDR3 DNA: TGTGCCAGCAGTCCCCCGACAGTCCCCTACCCCTACGAGCAGTACTTC
J gene: TRBJ2-7
V gene: TRBV28
D gene: -
clone size: -

CDR3 protein: CASSEGRGAGNTIYF
CDR3 DNA: TGCGCCAGCAGTGAGGGCAGGGGAGCGGGAAACACCATATATTTT
J gene: TRBJ1-3
V gene: TRBV10-1
D gene: -
clone size: -

CDR3 protein: CASSLEVRDSYEQYF
CDR3 DNA: TGTGCCAGCAGCTTAGAAGTGCGGGATTCCTACGAGCAGTACTTC
J gene: TRBJ2-7
V gene: TRBV11-2
D gene: -
clone size: -

CDR3 protein: CASSFLGGYTF
CDR3 DNA: TGTGCCAGCAGTTTTCTGGGGGGCTACACCTTC
J gene: TRBJ1-2
V gene: TRBV28
D gene: -
clone size: few

CDR3 protein: CASSDNTPGEAFF
CDR3 DNA: TGTGCCAGCAGTGATAACACCCCAGGAGAAGCTTTCTTT
J gene: TRBJ1-1
V gene: TRBV6-1
D gene: -
clone size: -

CDR3 protein: CASSQDSGGETQYF
CDR3 DNA: TGCGCCAGCAGCCAAGATTCCGGGGGAGAGACCCAGTACTTC
J gene: TRBJ2-5
V gene: TRBV4-1
D gene: -
clone size: -

CDR3 protein: CASSFTAGVSTDTQYF
CDR3 DNA: TGTGCCAGCAGCTTTACTGCGGGGGTAAGCACAGATACGCAGTATTTT
J gene: TRBJ2-3
V gene: TRBV7-2
D gene: TRBD2
clone size: once

CDR3 protein: CASKDVGTGGFGAQYF
CDR3 DNA: TGTGCCAGTAAAGATGTTGGGACAGGGGGTTTCGGGGCCCAGTACTTC
J gene: TRBJ2-5
V gene: TRBV19
D gene: TRBD1
clone size: -

CDR3 protein: CASGQRQEEKLFF
CDR3 DNA: TGTGCCAGCGGACAACGACAGGAAGAAAAACTGTTTTTT
J gene: TRBJ1-4
V gene: TRBV2
D gene: -
clone size: -

CDR3 protein: CAIDSGRGDTQYF
CDR3 DNA: TGTGCCATCGATTCAGGGCGGGGAGATACGCAGTATTTT
J gene: TRBJ2-3
V gene: TRBV10-3
D gene: -
clone size: -

CDR3 protein: CASSLARPYNEKLFF
CDR3 DNA: TGTGCCAGCAGCTTGGCCCGACCGTATAATGAAAAACTGTTTTTT
J gene: TRBJ1-4
V gene: TRBV5-6
D gene: -
clone size: once

CDR3 protein: CANKKRDYPYEQYF
CDR3 DNA: TGTGCCAACAAAAAGCGGGACTACCCCTACGAGCAGTACTTC
J gene: TRBJ2-7
V gene: TRBV27
D gene: TRBD2
clone size: few

CDR3 protein: CASSLGARAFNTEAFF
CDR3 DNA: TGTGCCAGCAGCTTGGGGGCCAGGGCTTTTAACACTGAAGCTTTCTTT
J gene: TRBJ1-1
V gene: TRBV5-4
D gene: -
clone size: -

CDR3 protein: CASSPRQGPATDTQYF
CDR3 DNA: TGTGCCAGCAGTCCGCGACAGGGCCCGGCGACAGATACGCAGTATTTT
J gene: TRBJ2-3
V gene: TRBV6-6
D gene: TRBD1
clone size: -

CDR3 protein: CATSLHPLGNQPQHF
CDR3 DNA: TGTGCCACCAGCCTCCACCCCCTGGGTAATCAGCCCCAGCATTTT
J gene: TRBJ1-5
V gene: TRBV15
D gene: -
clone size: -

CDR3 protein: CASSEQGNTIYF
CDR3 DNA: TGTGCCAGCAGTGAACAGGGAAACACCATATATTTT
J gene: TRBJ1-3
V gene: TRBV6-1
D gene: -
clone size: few

CDR3 protein: CASSQQDLSGNTIYF
CDR3 DNA: TGTGCCAGCAGCCAACAAGACCTCTCTGGAAACACCATATATTTT
J gene: TRBJ1-3
V gene: TRBV11-2
D gene: -
clone size: -

CDR3 protein: CASSERRLETQYF
CDR3 DNA: TGTGCCAGCAGTGAACGTCGTCTTGAGACCCAGTACTTC
J gene: TRBJ2-5
V gene: TRBV6-1
D gene: -
clone size: -

CDR3 protein: CASSSSPVNYGYTF
CDR3 DNA: TGTGCCAGCAGTTCTTCCCCGGTAAACTATGGCTACACCTTC
J gene: TRBJ1-2
V gene: TRBV28
D gene: -
clone size: -

CDR3 protein: CASSWGNTEAFF
CDR3 DNA: TGCGCCAGCAGCTGGGGGAACACTGAAGCTTTCTTT
J gene: TRBJ1-1
V gene: TRBV5-1
D gene: -
clone size: -

CDR3 protein: CASSEGPAYEQYF
CDR3 DNA: TGCGCCAGCAGTGAAGGCCCAGCCTACGAGCAGTACTTC
J gene: TRBJ2-7
V gene: TRBV10-1
D gene: -
clone size: once

CDR3 protein: CASSVGSVSSYNEQFF
CDR3 DNA: TGTGCCAGCAGCGTCGGTTCTGTAAGCTCCTACAATGAGCAGTTCTTC
J gene: TRBJ2-1
V gene: TRBV9
D gene: -
clone size: -

CDR3 protein: CASSLWGRASYNEQFF
CDR3 DNA: TGTGCCAGCAGTTTATGGGGCAGGGCGTCCTACAATGAGCAGTTCTTC
J gene: TRBJ2-1
V gene: TRBV27
D gene: -
clone size: -

CDR3 protein: CASSYSGQNNQPQHF
CDR3 DNA: TGTGCCAGCAGTTACTCGGGGCAGAACAATCAGCCCCAGCATTTT
J gene: TRBJ1-5
V gene: TRBV6-6
D gene: -
clone size: -

CDR3 protein: CASSQGTGDRYGYTF
CDR3 DNA: TGTGCCAGCAGCCAGGGGACGGGGGATCGCTATGGCTACACCTTC
J gene: TRBJ1-2
V gene: TRBV14
D gene: -
clone size: -

CDR3 protein: CASSVGDREGGYTF
CDR3 DNA: TGTGCCAGCAGCGTAGGGGACAGGGAAGGCGGCTACACCTTC
J gene: TRBJ1-2
V gene: TRBV9
D gene: TRBD1
clone size: -

CDR3 protein: CASSSLAGRQFF
CDR3 DNA: TGTGCCAGCAGTTCACTAGCGGGGCGGCAGTTCTTC
J gene: TRBJ2-1
V gene: TRBV28
D gene: TRBD2
clone size: -

CDR3 protein: CASSQDGGDSGWGQETQYF
CDR3 DNA: TGTGCCAGCAGCCAAGATGGGGGTGACTCCGGTTGGGGGCAAGAGACCCAGTACTTC
J gene: TRBJ2-5
V gene: TRBV14
D gene: -
clone size: -

CDR3 protein: CASSLSPPTDRGGNTIYF
CDR3 DNA: TGTGCCAGCAGTTTATCACCCCCCACCGACAGGGGTGGAAACACCATATATTTT
J gene: TRBJ1-3
V gene: TRBV27
D gene: TRBD1
clone size: -

CDR3 protein: CASSALTTDTQYF
CDR3 DNA: TGTGCCAGCAGCGCCCTCACCACAGATACGCAGTATTTT
J gene: TRBJ2-3
V gene: TRBV9
D gene: -
clone size: -

CDR3 protein: CASSYWGYGSNQPQHF
CDR3 DNA: TGCGCCAGCAGCTACTGGGGGTACGGTAGCAATCAGCCCCAGCATTTT
J gene: TRBJ1-5
V gene: TRBV4-1
D gene: -
clone size: -

CDR3 protein: CASSVSTGWGYTF
CDR3 DNA: TGTGCCAGCAGCGTTTCGACTGGATGGGGCTACACCTTC
J gene: TRBJ1-2
V gene: TRBV9
D gene: -
clone size: -

CDR3 protein: CASSLEGTVYEEQFF
CDR3 DNA: TGTGCCAGCAGCTTGGAGGGGACAGTTTATGAGGAGCAGTTCTTC
J gene: TRBJ2-1
V gene: TRBV5-4
D gene: TRBD1
clone size: -

CDR3 protein: CASSLDGGKGSPLHF
CDR3 DNA: TGCGCCAGCAGCTTGGACGGCGGGAAGGGCTCACCCCTCCACTTT
J gene: TRBJ1-6
V gene: TRBV5-1
D gene: -
clone size: -

CDR3 protein: CASSPPAGLVAEQFF
CDR3 DNA: TGTGCCAGCTCACCTCCGGCGGGACTAGTCGCTGAGCAGTTCTTC
J gene: TRBJ2-1
V gene: TRBV18
D gene: TRBD2
clone size: -

CDR3 protein: CASSSVGETQYF
CDR3 DNA: TGCGCCAGCAGTAGCGTCGGAGAGACCCAGTACTTC
J gene: TRBJ2-5
V gene: TRBV10-2
D gene: -
clone size: -

CDR3 protein: CASSLVAGGYNEQFF
CDR3 DNA: TGTGCCAGCAGCTTAGTCGCGGGGGGGTACAATGAGCAGTTCTTC
J gene: TRBJ2-1
V gene: TRBV7-6
D gene: TRBD2
clone size: -

CDR3 protein: CASSLGRGRDSTDTQYF
CDR3 DNA: TGCGCCAGCAGCTTGGGGCGCGGGAGGGACAGCACAGATACGCAGTATTTT
J gene: TRBJ2-3
V gene: TRBV5-1
D gene: TRBD2
clone size: -

CDR3 protein: CASSHNGGETQYF
CDR3 DNA: TGTGCCAGCAGCCACAATGGAGGAGAGACCCAGTACTTC
J gene: TRBJ2-5
V gene: TRBV7-2
D gene: -
clone size: -

CDR3 protein: CASRAWDYPTYNEQFF
CDR3 DNA: TGTGCCAGCAGGGCCTGGGACTACCCTACTTACAATGAGCAGTTCTTC
J gene: TRBJ2-1
V gene: TRBV6-6
D gene: TRBD2
clone size: -

CDR3 protein: CASSLAGRQETQYF
CDR3 DNA: TGTGCTAGCAGCTTAGCGGGGCGGCAAGAGACCCAGTACTTC
J gene: TRBJ2-5
V gene: TRBV7-7
D gene: TRBD2
clone size: -

CDR3 protein: CASSPGQGSYSNQPQHF
CDR3 DNA: TGCGCCAGCAGCCCGGGACAGGGGTCCTATAGCAATCAGCCCCAGCATTTT
J gene: TRBJ1-5
V gene: TRBV10-1
D gene: TRBD1
clone size: -

CDR3 protein: CASSDPGARGPQHF
CDR3 DNA: TGTGCCAGCAGTGATCCGGGAGCAAGGGGGCCCCAGCATTTT
J gene: TRBJ1-5
V gene: TRBV6-1
D gene: -
clone size: -

CDR3 protein: CASSLARRNEKLFF
CDR3 DNA: TGTGCCAGCAGCTTAGCCAGGAGGAATGAAAAACTGTTTTTT
J gene: TRBJ1-4
V gene: TRBV7-8
D gene: -
clone size: once

CDR3 protein: CASSVEQGPYNEQFF
CDR3 DNA: TGTGCCAGCAGCGTAGAGCAGGGTCCCTACAATGAGCAGTTCTTC
J gene: TRBJ2-1
V gene: TRBV9
D gene: -
clone size: -

CDR3 protein: CSVAGRALGGYTF
CDR3 DNA: TGCAGCGTTGCGGGAAGGGCCCTGGGTGGCTACACCTTC
J gene: TRBJ1-2
V gene: TRBV29-1
D gene: -
clone size: -

CDR3 protein: CASSLESAGTQGTQYF
CDR3 DNA: TGTGCCAGCAGCTTGGAATCGGCGGGAACCCAAGGTACGCAGTATTTT
J gene: TRBJ2-3
V gene: TRBV5-5
D gene: -
clone size: -